This is a list of T cell receptor beta chains from one sample in a study of T cell responses to AZD1222 COVID-19 vaccine. TCRdb's table, derived via immunoSEQ multiplex PCR, lists solely in-frame clones and lacks some. Of around 200,000 clones listed, 85% to 95% are singletons. This specimen was peripheral blood, taken 28 days after the second dose of the MenACWY control vaccine. Receptors originate from an adult who received the MenACWY meningococcal vaccine as a control. Both conserved end residues are trimmed from each CDR3.

ASSKDIKNTEAF	TRBV5-1
ASSESWQLVQPQH	TRBV6-1
ASSLGQGSGYGYT	TRBV5-1
ASSFGDPGLEQF	TRBV5-1
ASSLGGGNYGYT	TRBV7-9
ASSIEQVSPYEQY	TRBV19
ASKGQGASNYGYT	TRBV28
ASSIFRDSEAF	TRBV19
ASQENSGNTIY	TRBV2
ASSLEGTGAFSPLH	TRBV27
ASSGRMVRDYGYT	TRBV7-9
ASSPDLRRSGTSTYEQY	TRBV18
ASSRRENTEAF	TRBV28
ASSAEWRRDNEQF	TRBV27
ASSLDFSNSPLH	TRBV7-2
ASSAIRGQLTSGYNEKLF	TRBV7-8
ASSKTAFGETQY	TRBV13
ASSQRGQVLSPLH	TRBV7-2
ASSTPTGQKNIQY	TRBV28
AWRRRDRVITEAF	TRBV30
ASSYNPFDRWGYSNEQF	TRBV27
ASSSYRGGNTIY	TRBV28
ASRLRGALDTQY	TRBV19